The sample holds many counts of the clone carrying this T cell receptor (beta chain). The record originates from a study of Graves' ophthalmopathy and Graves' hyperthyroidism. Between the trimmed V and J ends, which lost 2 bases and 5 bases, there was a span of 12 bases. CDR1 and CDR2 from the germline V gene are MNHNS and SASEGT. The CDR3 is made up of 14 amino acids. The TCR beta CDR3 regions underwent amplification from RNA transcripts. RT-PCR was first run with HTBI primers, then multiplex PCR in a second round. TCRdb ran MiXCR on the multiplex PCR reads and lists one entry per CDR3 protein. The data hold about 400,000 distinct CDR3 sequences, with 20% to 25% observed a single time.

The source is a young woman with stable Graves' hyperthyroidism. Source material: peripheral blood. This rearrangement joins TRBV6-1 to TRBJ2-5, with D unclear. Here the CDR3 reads CASSEMAPRETQYF. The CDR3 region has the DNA TGTGCCAGCAGTGAAATGGCCCCCCGGGAGACCCAGTACTTC.